Each of the 6 T cell receptor beta chains below was sequenced from the same sample in a study of shared clonotypes between healthy human individuals. Naive CD8 cells, CD45RO-negative and positively selected for CCR7, excluded terminally differentiated effector memory CD45RA+ cells. The table came from immunoSEQ multiplex PCR; TCRdb's copy has only in-frame clones and leaves some out. This sample carries over 2 million clones, around 96% of them seen once, and the ten largest clones take around 1.1%. Specimen: naive CD8+ T cells sorted from blood. The receptor source for this set is a man younger than 30 in good health.

This sequence joins TRBV5-1 and TRBJ2-1; 9 nucleotides match TRBD2. This CDR3 spans 15 amino acids. Germline V gene sequence: CDR1 SGHRS, CDR2 YFSETQ. The V segment lost 0 bases and the J segment 8 bases; nucleotides outside the gene matches: 6. For the CDR3, the DNA is TGCGCCAGCAGCTTGGGCGGGGGGGCGCTGGATGAGCAGTTCTTC. It encodes CASSLGGGALDEQFF.

This clone was counted a few times. CDR3 DNA sequence: TGTGCCAGCAGTGACTCTCCAGGGTTCACGCCCTACACCTTC. This sequence encodes CASSDSPGFTPYTF. The chain combines TRBV6-4 with TRBJ1-2, with D maybe TRBD1 (5 bases). Germline V gene sequence: CDR1 MRHNA, CDR2 SNTAGT. Trimming pared 0 bases from V and 10 bases from J, leaving 15 bases between. The CDR3 is 14 amino acids.

This chain uses TRBV7-3 with TRBJ2-2, with 8 bases identical to TRBD2. Trimming at V came to 5 bases and at J to 4 bases, leaving 3 bases not matched to a gene. This CDR3 has 14 amino acids. CDR1 SGHTA and CDR2 FQGTGA come from the germline V gene. CDR3 sequence: CASSQLAGTGELFF. The CDR3 DNA is TGTGCCAGCAGCCAGCTAGCGGGCACCGGGGAGCTGTTTTTT.

The chain is built from TRBV29-1 and TRBJ2-2, with D possibly matching TRBD1 (5 bases). This CDR3 spans 13 amino acids. V was clipped by 5 bases and J by 2 bases, with 9 bases between them. Germline CDR1 and CDR2: SQVTM and ANQGSEA. This CDR3 is CSVSQGNTGELFF. The CDR3 nucleotides read TGCAGCGTTAGTCAGGGAAACACCGGGGAGCTGTTTTTT.

The chain is built from TRBV9 and TRBJ1-1; 8 bases match TRBD1. CDR3 length: 15 residues. Per germline, CDR1 SGDLS and CDR2 YYNGEE. V lost 0 bases, J lost 4 bases, and 5 bases stayed unmatched. For the CDR3, the DNA is TGTGCCAGCAGCGTAGCAGGGGGCGGCACCACTGAAGCTTTCTTT. This codes for CASSVAGGGTTEAFF.

V usage is TRBV7-6 and J usage is TRBJ2-5; 9 bases map to TRBD2. V was clipped by 4 bases and J by 4 bases; unmatched bases: 19. Germline V gene lookup returns CDR1 SGHVS and CDR2 FNYEAQ. The CDR3 spans 19 residues. CDR3 loop: CASSSALGGRGPSAETQYF. The CDR3 DNA is TGTGCCAGCAGCTCCGCCCTCGGCGGGAGGGGCCCATCGGCAGAGACCCAGTACTTC.